This entry lists 15 T cell receptor beta chains sequenced from one sample in a study of shared clonotypes between healthy human individuals. TCRdb's table, derived via immunoSEQ multiplex PCR, lists solely in-frame clones and lacks some. This sample has roughly 1,800,000 clones; about 94% occur once, and the top ten carry 1% to 1.5%. CD45RO-negative, CCR7-selected cells formed the naive CD8 fraction, which excluded terminally differentiated effector memory CD45RA+ cells. The sample comprised naive CD8+ T cells sorted from blood. These receptors came from a young man in good health.

The chain recombines TRBV30 with TRBJ2-7; possibly TRBD1 for D (5 bases). Trimming removed 5 bases at V and 0 bases at J, with 20 bases between. CDR1 GTSNPN and CDR2 SVGIG come from the germline V gene (reference sequence). The CDR3 loop spans 16 amino acids. The CDR3 nucleotides read TGTGCCTGGCTCCCTTTCGTTGGGGCTGCCTCCTACGAGCAGTACTTC. The encoded protein is CAWLPFVGAASYEQYF.

The chain has TRBV30 and TRBJ1-5; 7 nucleotides match TRBD1. The germline V gene has CDR1 GTSNPN and CDR2 SVGIG (reference sequence). There are 14 residues in the CDR3. After removal of 0 bases from V and 6 bases from J, the junction contained 5 bases not matched to a gene. As DNA, the CDR3 is TGTGCCTGGAGTGTAGGAGGGGGCGGTCAGCCCCAGCATTTT. Encoded protein: CAWSVGGGGQPQHF.

The V gene is TRBV6-6, the J gene TRBJ2-7, with D perhaps matching TRBD2 (5 bases). Trimming left V 5 bases short and J 3 bases short, with 11 bases between. The CDR3 runs 13 residues. From germline, CDR1 is MNHNY and CDR2 SVGAGI (reference sequence). This chain's CDR3 is CASSGENFYEQYF. Written as DNA, the CDR3 is TGTGCCAGCAGTGGGGAGAACTTCTACGAGCAGTACTTC.

DNA of the CDR3: TGTGCCAGCAGCCCGACCGGACAGCTCTCCGAGCAGTACTTC. Translation gives CASSPTGQLSEQYF. The J gene is TRBJ2-7, the V gene TRBV6-1; D is possibly TRBD1 (6 bases). In germline, CDR1 is MNHNS, CDR2 SASEGT. V was trimmed by 6 bases and J by 6 bases, leaving 18 bases between them. The length of the CDR3 is 14 residues.

As regards this clone: Other DNA sequences in the sample encode the same CDR3. The chain recombines TRBV6-1 with TRBJ1-5; the D gene is possibly TRBD1 (5 bases). This CDR3 comprises 15 residues. V lost 2 bases, J lost 2 bases, and 10 bases lay in between. Germline V gene sequence: CDR1 MNHNS, CDR2 SASEGT. The CDR3: CASSELGGGNQPQHF. CDR3 DNA: TGTGCCAGCAGTGAACTCGGGGGTGGCAATCAGCCCCAGCATTTT.

The chain couples TRBV27 to TRBJ1-2; maybe TRBD1 (5 bases). CDR3 size: 16 residues. Deletions cut 2 bases from V and 0 bases from J, with 13 bases between. Germline V gene data show CDR1 as MNHEY and CDR2 as SMNVEV (reference sequence). CDR3 bases: TGTGCCAGCAGTTTACTTGGGGGGGTTGCTAACTATGGCTACACCTTC. This codes for CASSLLGGVANYGYTF.

This clone is a singleton in its sample. The chain employs TRBV2 and TRBJ2-5, with 9 bases matching TRBD2. Germline CDR1 reads SNHLY; CDR2 reads FYNNEI. This CDR3 spans 13 amino acids. V dropped 8 bases and J dropped 5; count of bases not matched to a gene: 6. CDR3 sequence: CASDGGGAETQYF. The CDR3 nucleotides read TGTGCCAGCGACGGCGGGGGGGCTGAGACCCAGTACTTC. Full variable domain (remainder filled in from reference TRBV2 and TRBJ2-5): EPEVTQTPSHQVTQMGQEVILRCVPISNHLYFYWYRQILGQKVEFLVSFYNNEISEKSEIFDDQFSVERPDGSNFTLKIRSTKLEDSAMYFCASDGGGAETQYFGPGTRLLVL.

The genes are TRBV9 and TRBJ2-3; a possible D gene is TRBD2 (5 bases). Trimming removed 3 bases at V and 0 bases at J, with 8 bases between. The CDR3 is 14 amino acids. Germline lookup yields CDR1 SGDLS and CDR2 YYNGEE. CDR3 nucleotide sequence: TGTGCCAGCAGCGAAGCGGCTAGCACAGATACGCAGTATTTT. It specifies CASSEAASTDTQYF. Complete variable domain (other parts from reference TRBV9 and TRBJ2-3): DSGVTQTPKHLITATGQRVTLRCSPRSGDLSVYWYQQSLDQGLQFLIQYYNGEERAKGNILERFSAQQFPDLHSELNLSSLELGDSALYFCASSEAASTDTQYFGPGTRLTVL.

The chain recombines TRBV7-6 with TRBJ2-1, with 7 positions matching TRBD2. Germline assignment: CDR1 SGHVS and CDR2 FNYEAQ. With V trimmed by 5 bases and J by 2 bases, 9 bases remained unmatched. The CDR3 consists of 16 residues. CDR3 nucleotide sequence: TGTGCCAGCAGCCTAGATAGCGGGCGAGCCTACAATGAGCAGTTCTTC. It translates to CASSLDSGRAYNEQFF.

V usage is TRBV10-3 and J usage is TRBJ2-7; 8 bases are a match to TRBD2. The ends lost 8 bases at V and 2 bases at J; junction bases unmatched: 5. Germline values: CDR1 ENHRY, CDR2 SYGVKD. CDR3 length equals 13 residues. This CDR3 is CAIAGGTTYEQYF. CDR3 sequence (DNA): TGTGCCATCGCGGGGGGCACGACCTACGAGCAGTACTTC.

V is TRBV4-3 and J is TRBJ2-7; 7 bases align to TRBD1. The germline CDR1 and CDR2 sequences are LGHNA and YSLEER. The V and J ends lost 3 bases and 2 bases, in that order; junction bases with no gene match: 7. The CDR3 runs to 15 residues. The CDR3 nucleotides are TGCGCCAGCAGCCACCTACCGGGACAGACCTACGAGCAGTACTTC. Translating gives CASSHLPGQTYEQYF.

This clone was counted a single time. The chain combines TRBV7-9 with TRBJ2-7; TRBD2 aligns across 10 bases. The germline V gene has CDR1 SEHNR and CDR2 FQNEAQ (reference sequence). The CDR3 extends over 14 amino acids. With V trimmed by 5 bases and J by 7 bases, 8 bases remained unmatched. CDR3 loop: CASSVGGLAREQYF. CDR3 nucleotide sequence: TGTGCCAGCAGCGTAGGGGGACTAGCGAGGGAGCAGTACTTC.

The gene calls are TRBV9 and TRBJ1-4, with 8 nucleotides matching TRBD1. Unmatched junction bases numbered 10, after V lost 4 bases and J lost 5 bases. The CDR3 totals 16 residues. Germline V gene sequence: CDR1 SGDLS, CDR2 YYNGEE. DNA of the CDR3: TGTGCCAGCAGCCCGACAGGGGCCCTTGCAAATGAAAAACTGTTTTTT. Its protein product is CASSPTGALANEKLFF.

The chain combines TRBV27 with TRBJ2-2; the match to TRBD1 covers 10 bases. This CDR3 contains 15 residues. Germline V gene data show CDR1 as MNHEY and CDR2 as SMNVEV (reference sequence). J was trimmed by 4 bases and V by 5 bases; bases with no gene match: 4. CDR3 DNA sequence: TGTGCCAGCAGTCTGACAGGGGGCGGCACCGGGGAGCTGTTTTTT. This gives the protein CASSLTGGGTGELFF.

The table lists this clone with a count of one. This chain links TRBV2 with TRBJ2-5, with 7 bases identical to TRBD1. The germline gives CDR1 SNHLY, CDR2 FYNNEI. The V segment lost 6 bases and the J segment 7 bases; nucleotides outside the gene matches: 14. The length of the CDR3 is 15 residues. This chain's CDR3 is CASRRSGTEEGTQYF. CDR3 DNA sequence: TGTGCCAGCAGGCGATCCGGGACAGAAGAAGGGACCCAGTACTTC.